This record looks at one TCR beta chain sequence and its context. These data belong to a study of blood T cell repertoires in COVID-19. TCRdb keeps only in-frame clones here, not all; method: immunoSEQ multiplex PCR. Among 120,000 to 150,000 clones listed, 84% were seen once. This CDR3 spans 16 amino acids. CDR1 is MNHNY and CDR2 is SVGAGI in the germline V gene (reference sequence). Trimming took 6 bases from V and 8 from J; bases not matched to a gene: 17. The chain employs TRBV6-6 and TRBJ1-2, with TRBD1 matching over 8 bases. The specimen was peripheral blood. The origin of this receptor is a man under 40 with COVID-19, enrolled during active disease. CDR3 DNA sequence: TGTGCCAGCAGACGAGGAGGACAGGGTTTTAAGGAGGGCTACACCTTC. It encodes CASRRGGQGFKEGYTF.